The clone carrying this T cell receptor beta chain was detected once. Its antigen is unidentified. Pooling of second doses given at about 4 or about 12 weeks was done. The CDR3 has 11 amino acids. The germline V gene encodes CDR1 LNHDA and CDR2 SQIVND (reference sequence). Trimming at V came to 8 bases and at J to 8 bases, leaving 5 bases not matched to a gene. The data originate from a study of T cell responses to AZD1222 COVID-19 vaccine. Points from the study as a whole: Reports say nearly half of spike-specific TCRs go after unmutated variant regions. Only a handful of AZD1222 recipients were seropositive at baseline. Vaccine-associated CD4 TCRs ranged over spike, dominating at 160-218 and 743-854.

Assay: immunoSEQ multiplex PCR; the TCRdb copy retains only in-frame clones and omits some. The repertoire holds 150,000 or so clones, with approximately 91% as singletons. The material was peripheral blood, obtained 28 days after the second AZD1222 dose. This TCR was sampled from an adult who received the AZD1222 COVID-19 vaccine. This rearrangement joins TRBV19 to TRBJ1-1, with TRBD1 identical over 7 bases. CDR3 sequence (DNA): TGTGCCAGTCCGAAGGACAGGGAAGCTTTCTTT. Translating it yields CASPKDREAFF.